This T cell receptor (beta chain) was obtained from a study of T-cell reconstitution after alpha-beta-depleted transplantation in children. Study findings and constraints: T cells produced anew were the main source of T-cell counts and diversity one year after transplant. The study reportedly traced alpha-beta T cells about two months after transplant to several hundred expanded graft clones. Surviving recipient cells, namely T cells and thymic progenitors, were the source of high day-60 TCRbeta diversity in some patients.

The CDR3 length is 15 residues. Germline V gene data show CDR1 as SGHRS and CDR2 as YFSETQ. V gave up 2 bases and J gave up 5 bases; unmatched junction bases: 3. Unique molecular identifiers tagged the TCRbeta library. Via MiXCR, TCRdb re-called the PCR reads, giving one row per CDR3 protein. The top ten hold approximately 4.5% of the sample, which has some 840,000 distinct CDR3 sequences, around 17% seen once. This clonotype has more than one count but fewer than ten. Its target is unknown. The sample consisted of PBMCs, mostly from graft donor cells, taken 360 days after TCRalphabeta/CD19-depleted stem cell transplant. The sequence derives from a male patient between 10 and 17 years old who had a stem cell transplant for acute lymphoblastic leukemia, so the T cells may come from the graft donor. This chain joins TRBV5-1 and TRBJ2-3, with 12 bases lining up with TRBD2. The CDR3 protein is CASSFMTSGRDTQYF. CDR3 nucleotide sequence: TGCGCCAGCAGCTTCATGACTAGCGGGAGAGATACGCAGTATTTT.